This T cell receptor (beta chain) was captured by sequencing in a study of CD8 T cells in Susac syndrome. Negative isolation was used for CD8+ and CD4+ T cells, and FACS enrichment was applied to TEMRA cells. This CDR3 is 14 amino acids long. Per germline, CDR1 PRHDT and CDR2 FYEKMQ (reference sequence). V was clipped by 0 bases and J by 5 bases, with 11 bases between them. The authors reverse transcribed about 0.5 to 1 ug RNA with random hexamers. TCRdb processed the immunoSEQ multiplex PCR reads anew with MiXCR; each CDR3 protein has one entry. The sample consists of a few hundred thousand distinct CDR3 sequences, about 90% of them appearing once.

This clonotype was sampled from a human donor with multiple sclerosis. The sequenced material came from CD8+ T cells from PBMCs. The V gene is TRBV13, the J gene TRBJ2-7; D unresolved. CDR3 amino acids: CASSLGGDRDEQYF. CDR3 nucleotides: TGTGCCAGCAGCTTAGGCGGTGATCGGGACGAGCAGTACTTC. The entire variable domain, with the rest obtained from reference TRBV13 and TRBJ2-7, is as follows: AAGVIQSPRHLIKEKRETATLKCYPIPRHDTVYWYQQGPGQDPQFLISFYEKMQSDKGSIPDRFSAQQFSDYHSELNMSSLELGDSALYFCASSLGGDRDEQYFGPGTRLTVT.